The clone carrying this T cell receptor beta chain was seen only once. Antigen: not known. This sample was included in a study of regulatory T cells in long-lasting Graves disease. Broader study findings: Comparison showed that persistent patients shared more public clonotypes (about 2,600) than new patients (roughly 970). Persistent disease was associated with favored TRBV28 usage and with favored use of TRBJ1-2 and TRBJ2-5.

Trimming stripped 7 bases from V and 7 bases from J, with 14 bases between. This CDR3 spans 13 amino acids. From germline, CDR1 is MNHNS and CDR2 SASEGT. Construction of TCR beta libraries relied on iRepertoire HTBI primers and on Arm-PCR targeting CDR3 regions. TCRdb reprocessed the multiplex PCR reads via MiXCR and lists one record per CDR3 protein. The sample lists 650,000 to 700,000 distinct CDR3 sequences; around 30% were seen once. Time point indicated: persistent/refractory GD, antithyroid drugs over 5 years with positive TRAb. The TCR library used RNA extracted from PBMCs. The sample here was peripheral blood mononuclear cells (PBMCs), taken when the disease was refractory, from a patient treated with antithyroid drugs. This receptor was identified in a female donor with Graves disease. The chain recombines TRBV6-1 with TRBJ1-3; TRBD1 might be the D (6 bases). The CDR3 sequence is CASIQTGGNTIYF. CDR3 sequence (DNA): TGTGCCAGCATTCAGACAGGCGGGAACACCATATATTTT.